Listed below are T cell receptor beta chains from one sample, sequenced in a study of T cell repertoires in urothelial bladder cancer. Sequenced by immunoSEQ multiplex PCR; TCRdb stores in-frame clones only, minus some. The sample records 9,500 to 13,000 clones, 68% being singletons. The sample consisted of tumor-infiltrating cells from bladder cancer. Receptors were obtained from a human donor with a benign inflammatory bladder lesion. The CDR3 runs from the conserved cysteine through the conserved F or W. D genes are given only for firm matches. Clone size is given for some rows only: seen once, a few or many times, or a class if the clone is expanded.

abundance,v_gene,j_gene,len,d_gene,CDR3nt,CDR3aa
once,TRBV18,TRBJ1-2,15,.,TGTGCCAGCTCACCGGCGAACAGCGTTGGGTATGGCTACACCTTC,CASSPANSVGYGYTF
.,TRBV6-6,TRBJ1-1,14,TRBD1,TGTGCCAGCAGTTACCAGGGGGTAAACACTGAAGCTTTCTTT,CASSYQGVNTEAFF
.,TRBV2,TRBJ2-7,12,.,TGTGCCAGCAGTACCCAAATGGGCGAGCAGTACTTC,CASSTQMGEQYF
.,TRBV5-6,TRBJ1-3,13,.,TGTGCCAGCAGCCGCCCGGGGGGAAACACCATATATTTT,CASSRPGGNTIYF
.,TRBV6-1,TRBJ1-4,13,.,TGTGCCAGCATAGGTGGCAGCCATGAAAAACTGTTTTTT,CASIGGSHEKLFF
.,TRBV7-8,TRBJ2-7,11,.,TGTGCCAGCAGCTTCCATCTCGAGCAGTACTTC,CASSFHLEQYF
.,TRBV7-9,TRBJ1-4,14,.,TGTGCCAGCAGCTTAGGACAGCAGAATGAAAAACTGTTTTTT,CASSLGQQNEKLFF
.,TRBV7-9,TRBJ2-2,13,TRBD1,TGTGCCAGCAGCTTGACAGGGCCCGGGGAGCTGTTTTTT,CASSLTGPGELFF
.,TRBV9,TRBJ1-2,13,.,TGTGCCAGCAGCTTTAAAGGGGCCCATGGCTACACCTTC,CASSFKGAHGYTF
few,TRBV19,TRBJ1-1,12,.,TGTGCCAGTAGTCAGGGTTCGTCGAAAGCTTTCTTT,CASSQGSSKAFF
.,TRBV4-2,TRBJ2-1,14,.,TGTGCCAGCAGCCAAGGCGGACTACTCGATGAGCAGTTCTTC,CASSQGGLLDEQFF
.,TRBV4-1,TRBJ2-6,15,TRBD1,TGCGCCAGCCGTGGGACAGGCTCTGGGGCCAACGTCCTGACTTTC,CASRGTGSGANVLTF
few,TRBV4-1,TRBJ2-3,14,.,TGCGCCAGCAGCCAGGAAACCGGGATCCATACGCAGTATTTT,CASSQETGIHTQYF
.,TRBV2,TRBJ2-2,13,TRBD2,TGTGCCAGCGGGACTAGCTCGGCCGGGGAGCTGTTTTTT,CASGTSSAGELFF
.,TRBV5-6,TRBJ2-7,14,.,TGTGCCAGCAGTCTCACCGAAACCCCCTACGAGCAGTACTTC,CASSLTETPYEQYF
.,TRBV19,TRBJ1-2,13,.,TGTGCCAGTAGCATGGGCAGGCACTATGGCTACACCTTC,CASSMGRHYGYTF
.,TRBV9,TRBJ1-4,14,TRBD1,TGTGCCAGCAGCGTACAGGGGGGGAGTGAAAAACTGTTTTTT,CASSVQGGSEKLFF
.,TRBV19,TRBJ1-2,12,.,TGTGCCGGGAGGACGGGGAGCTATGGCTACACCTTC,CAGRTGSYGYTF
once,TRBV7-2,TRBJ2-1,13,.,TGTGCCAGCAGTCGGGAAGGGTTCAATGAGCAGTTCTTC,CASSREGFNEQFF
.,TRBV7-9,TRBJ1-1,14,.,TGTGCCAGCAGCCCTGTCATTCTGGGCGCTGAAGCTTTCTTT,CASSPVILGAEAFF
.,TRBV2,TRBJ2-7,17,TRBD1,TGTGCCAGCAGGACCCTTCCTGGACAGGGGAGAACCTACGAGCAGTACTTC,CASRTLPGQGRTYEQYF
.,TRBV7-8,TRBJ2-3,15,.,TGTGCCAGCAGCTTAGTCCAGGGAAGCACAGATACGCAGTATTTT,CASSLVQGSTDTQYF
few,TRBV6-5,TRBJ2-7,11,.,TGTGCCAGTATCGGAGCCTACGAGCAGTACTTC,CASIGAYEQYF
.,TRBV10-2,TRBJ2-7,15,.,TGCGCCAGCACCGTCTCCGGGGTTAGCTCCTACGAGCAGTACTTC,CASTVSGVSSYEQYF
few,TRBV6-1,TRBJ1-5,14,.,TGTGCCAGCAGTGGAACGGGGGGTAATCAGCCCCAGCATTTT,CASSGTGGNQPQHF
few,TRBV27,TRBJ1-5,14,.,TGTGCCAGCAGCCTGACAGGAGGCAATCAGCCCCAGCATTTT,CASSLTGGNQPQHF
.,TRBV9,TRBJ2-2,16,.,TGTGCCAGCAGCGTAGGGGCATCCCCGAACACCGGGGAGCTGTTTTTT,CASSVGASPNTGELFF
.,TRBV9,TRBJ2-5,14,TRBD2,TGTGCCAGCAGCGTAGGTGGGGGGGTTGAGACCCAGTACTTC,CASSVGGGVETQYF
.,TRBV5-6,TRBJ1-5,16,.,TGTGCCAGCAGCCCTTATTCGGGAGGGTCTGATCAGCCCCAGCATTTT,CASSPYSGGSDQPQHF